This TCR beta chain was found in a study of cytomegalovirus exposure and HLA in healthy donors. This CDR3 spans 15 amino acids. After removal of 6 bases from V and 7 bases from J, the junction contained 10 bases not matched to a gene. The germline CDR1 and CDR2 sequences are SGHRS and YFSETQ. This clone has just one count. Researchers ran the PCR with 60 Vbeta and 13 Jbeta primers. Some clones are missing from TCRdb's copy, which holds only in-frame ones; the method was immunoSEQ multiplex PCR. The sample lists some 140,000 clones; about four fifths were seen once. This sequence was found in a young man in good health and CMV-seropositive. V usage is TRBV5-1 and J usage is TRBJ2-1; 10 nucleotides line up with TRBD1. The sample taken for sequencing was PBMCs. The DNA of the CDR3 is TGCGCCAGCACTAAGCCGGGACAGGGGATTAATGAGCAGTTCTTC. It yields the protein CASTKPGQGINEQFF.